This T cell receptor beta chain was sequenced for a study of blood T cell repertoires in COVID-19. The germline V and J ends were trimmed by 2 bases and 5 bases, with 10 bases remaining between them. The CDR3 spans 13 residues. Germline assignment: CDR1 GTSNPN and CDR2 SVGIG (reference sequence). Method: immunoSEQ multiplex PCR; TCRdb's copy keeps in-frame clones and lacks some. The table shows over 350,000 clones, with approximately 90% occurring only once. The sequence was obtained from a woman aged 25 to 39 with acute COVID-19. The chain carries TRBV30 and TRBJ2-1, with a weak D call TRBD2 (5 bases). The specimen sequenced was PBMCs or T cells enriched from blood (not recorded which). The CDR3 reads CAWSTGLNNEQFF. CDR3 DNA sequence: TGTGCCTGGAGTACCGGACTGAACAATGAGCAGTTCTTC. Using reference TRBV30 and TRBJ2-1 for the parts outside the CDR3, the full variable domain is SQTIHQWPATLVQPVGSPLSLECTVEGTSNPNLYWYRQAAGRGLQLLFYSVGIGQISSEVPQNLSASRPQDRQFILSSKKLLLSDSGFYLCAWSTGLNNEQFFGPGTRLTVL.